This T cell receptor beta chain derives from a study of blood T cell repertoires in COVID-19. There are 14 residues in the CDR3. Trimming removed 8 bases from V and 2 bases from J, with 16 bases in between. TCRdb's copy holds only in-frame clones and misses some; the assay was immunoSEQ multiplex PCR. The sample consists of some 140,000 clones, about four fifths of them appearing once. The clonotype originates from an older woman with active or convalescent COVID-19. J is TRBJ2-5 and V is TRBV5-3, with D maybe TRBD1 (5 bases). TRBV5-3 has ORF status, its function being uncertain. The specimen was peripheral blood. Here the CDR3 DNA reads TGTGCCAGGTCGCAAAGGGGTAATCAAGAGACCCAGTACTTC. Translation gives CARSQRGNQETQYF.